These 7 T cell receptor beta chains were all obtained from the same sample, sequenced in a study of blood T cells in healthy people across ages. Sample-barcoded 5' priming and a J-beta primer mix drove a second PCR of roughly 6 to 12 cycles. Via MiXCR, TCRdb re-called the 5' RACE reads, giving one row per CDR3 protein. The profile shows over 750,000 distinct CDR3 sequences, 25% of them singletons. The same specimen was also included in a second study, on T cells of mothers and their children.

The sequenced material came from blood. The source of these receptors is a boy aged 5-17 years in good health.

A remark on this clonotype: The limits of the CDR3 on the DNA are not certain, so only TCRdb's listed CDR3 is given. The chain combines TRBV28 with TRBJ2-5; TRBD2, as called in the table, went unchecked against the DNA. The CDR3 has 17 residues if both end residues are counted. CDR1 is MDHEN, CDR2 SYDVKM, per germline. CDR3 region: CASSSSDSLGTRRTQYF.

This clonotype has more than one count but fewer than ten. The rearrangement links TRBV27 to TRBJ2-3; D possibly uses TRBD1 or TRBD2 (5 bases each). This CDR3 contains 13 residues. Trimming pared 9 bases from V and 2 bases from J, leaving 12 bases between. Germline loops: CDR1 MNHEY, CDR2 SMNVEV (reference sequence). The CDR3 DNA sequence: TGTGCCAGTCAGGGACCTAACACAGATACGCAGTATTTT. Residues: CASQGPNTDTQYF.

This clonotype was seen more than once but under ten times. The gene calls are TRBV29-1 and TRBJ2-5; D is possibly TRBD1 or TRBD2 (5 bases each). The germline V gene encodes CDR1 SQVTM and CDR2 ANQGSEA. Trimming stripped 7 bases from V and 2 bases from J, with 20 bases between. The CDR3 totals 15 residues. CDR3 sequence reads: CSADTGPILQETQYF. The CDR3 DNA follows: TGCAGCGCCGATACGGGGCCTATATTACAAGAGACCCAGTACTTC.

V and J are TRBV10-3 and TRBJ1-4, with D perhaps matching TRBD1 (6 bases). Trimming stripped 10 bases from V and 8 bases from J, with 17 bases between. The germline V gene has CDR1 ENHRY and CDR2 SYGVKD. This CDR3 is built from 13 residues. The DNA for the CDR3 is TGTGCCACCCGGGACATATGGAAGGAAAAACTGTTTTTT. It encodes CATRDIWKEKLFF.

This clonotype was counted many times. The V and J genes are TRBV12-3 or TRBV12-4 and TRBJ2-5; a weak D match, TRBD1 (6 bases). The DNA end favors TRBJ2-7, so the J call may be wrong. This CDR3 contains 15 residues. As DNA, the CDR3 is TGTGCCAGCAGTTTTCAAAGGGGGATCGTGGTCGAGCAGTACTTC. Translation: CASSFQRGIVVEQYF.

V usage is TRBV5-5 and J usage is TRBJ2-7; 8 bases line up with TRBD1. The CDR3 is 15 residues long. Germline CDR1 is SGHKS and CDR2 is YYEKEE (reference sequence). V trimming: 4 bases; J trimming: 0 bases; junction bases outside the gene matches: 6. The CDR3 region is CASSPRDRTSYEQYF. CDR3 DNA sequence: TGTGCCAGCAGCCCCCGGGACAGGACCTCCTACGAGCAGTACTTC.

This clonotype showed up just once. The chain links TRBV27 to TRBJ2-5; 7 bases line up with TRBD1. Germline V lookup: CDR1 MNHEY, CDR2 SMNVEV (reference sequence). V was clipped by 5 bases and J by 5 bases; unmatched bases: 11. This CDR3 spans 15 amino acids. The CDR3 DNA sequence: TGTGCCAGCAGTCCAAGTCCCGGGACAGTGGAGACCCAGTACTTC. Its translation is CASSPSPGTVETQYF.